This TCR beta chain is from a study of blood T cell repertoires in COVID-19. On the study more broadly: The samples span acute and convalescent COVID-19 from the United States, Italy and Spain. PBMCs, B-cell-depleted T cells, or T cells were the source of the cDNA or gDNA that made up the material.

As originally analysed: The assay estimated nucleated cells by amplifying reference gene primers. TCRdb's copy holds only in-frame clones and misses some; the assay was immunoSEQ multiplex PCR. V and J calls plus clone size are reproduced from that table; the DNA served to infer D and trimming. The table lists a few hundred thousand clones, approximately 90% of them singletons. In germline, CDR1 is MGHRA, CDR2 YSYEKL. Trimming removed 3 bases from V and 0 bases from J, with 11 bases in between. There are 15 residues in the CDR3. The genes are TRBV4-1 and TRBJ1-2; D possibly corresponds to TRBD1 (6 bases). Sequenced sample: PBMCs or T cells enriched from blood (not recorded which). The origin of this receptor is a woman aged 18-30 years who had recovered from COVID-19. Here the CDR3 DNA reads TGCGCCAGCAGCCACCGGACAGAGCCTAACTATGGCTACACCTTC. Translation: CASSHRTEPNYGYTF.